These 19 T cell receptor beta chains were all obtained from the same sample, sequenced in a study of blood T cells in healthy people across ages (dated by TCRdb to between 2014 and 2017). The library was made by 5' RACE. Sequencing used an Illumina HiSeq 2500. A second 7 to 11 cycle PCR used a sample-barcoded 5' primer and a J-beta primer mix. The raw public reads went through TCRdb reprocessing: fastp at Q25, MiXCR clone calling, in-frame beta chains kept. Rows are combined by CDR3 protein, so each entry shows the most common genes and DNA. The sample table records over 600,000 distinct CDR3 sequences; approximately 40% of these occur just once. Clones ranked in the top ten supply around 32% of the sample. Material for sequencing was blood. Receptors were obtained from a man older than 75 in good health.

In its sample, this clonotype was seen a few times. CDR3 bases: TGTGCCAGCAGCCCCCAGAGTTTGTCCTACAATGAGCAGTTCTTC. The encoded protein is CASSPQSLSYNEQFF. The chain employs TRBV12-3 or TRBV12-4 and TRBJ2-1; no clear D. CDR3 size: 15 residues. The V end lost 6 bases, the J end lost 1 base, and 13 bases lay between the germline ends.

The chain is built from TRBV9 and TRBJ2-2; D is perhaps TRBD1 or TRBD2 (6 bases each). The CDR3 is 16 residues long. Germline lookup yields CDR1 SGDLS and CDR2 YYNGEE. Between the trimmed V and J ends, which lost 4 bases and 0 bases, there was a span of 13 bases. As DNA, the CDR3 is TGTGCCAGCAGCCCTACAGGGACTCCGAACACCGGGGAGCTGTTTTTT. Amino acid sequence: CASSPTGTPNTGELFF. The variable domain in full, completed from reference TRBV9 and TRBJ2-2, reads DSGVTQTPKHLITATGQRVTLRCSPRSGDLSVYWYQQSLDQGLQFLIQYYNGEERAKGNILERFSAQQFPDLHSELNLSSLELGDSALYFCASSPTGTPNTGELFFGEGSRLTVL.

The chain carries TRBV12-3 or TRBV12-4 and TRBJ1-2, with 7 bases matching TRBD1. CDR3 size: 14 residues. V lost 2 bases and J lost 5; bases outside the gene matches: 5. The CDR3 DNA is TGTGCCAGCAGTTTAACGAGGGGGCTTTATGGCTACACCTTC. Residues: CASSLTRGLYGYTF.

This chain links TRBV3-1 with TRBJ1-6; D ambiguous. Germline assignment: CDR1 LGHDT and CDR2 YNNKEL (reference sequence). Trimming left V 2 bases short and J 2 bases short, with 4 bases between. The CDR3 covers 14 residues. This CDR3 reads CASSQPPYNSPLHF. CDR3 sequence (DNA): TGTGCCAGCAGCCAACCACCCTATAATTCACCCCTCCACTTT.

CDR3 sequence: CASSQVRASGRSSYEQYF. CDR3 nucleotides: TGTGCCAGCAGCCAAGTACGGGCTAGCGGGAGGAGCTCCTACGAGCAGTACTTC. The chain recombines TRBV4-2 with TRBJ2-7; 11 bases are a match to TRBD2. V was pared by 1 base and J by 0 bases, with 8 bases of the junction left unmatched. The length of the CDR3 is 18 residues. CDR1 is LGHNA and CDR2 is YNFKEQ in the germline V gene.

V gene TRBV20-1 combines with J gene TRBJ2-3; 11 bases map to TRBD2. CDR1 and CDR2 (germline): DFQATT, SNEGSKA (reference sequence). V shed 0 bases, J shed 2 bases, and the junction held 7 bases outside the gene matches. This CDR3 is built from 17 residues. The chain's CDR3 is CSARDPRSGGVTDTQYF. The DNA of the CDR3 is TGCAGTGCTAGAGACCCGCGTAGCGGGGGGGTCACAGATACGCAGTATTTT.

The chain has TRBV7-2 and TRBJ2-7, with TRBD2 as a possible D gene (6 bases). V lost 5 bases to trimming and J lost 10 bases, with 18 bases between them. The CDR3 totals 13 residues. Germline V gene sequence: CDR1 SGHTA, CDR2 FQGNSA. CDR3: CASSPGLTSTQYF. In DNA form, the CDR3 reads TGTGCCAGCAGCCCCGGCTTAACTAGCACCCAGTACTTC.

The gene calls are TRBV20-1 and TRBJ2-1; 9 positions match TRBD2. Germline trimming cut 4 bases from V and 0 bases from J; bases unmatched to any gene: 4. The CDR3 length is 15 residues. Per germline, CDR1 DFQATT and CDR2 SNEGSKA (reference sequence). The CDR3 DNA reads TGCAGTGCTACCCTAGCGGGAAGCTCCTACAATGAGCAGTTCTTC. Residues: CSATLAGSSYNEQFF.

The V gene is TRBV7-2, the J gene TRBJ2-7, with 11 bases that match TRBD1. The CDR3 sequence is 15 residues long. CDR1 and CDR2 (germline): SGHTA, FQGNSA. J lost 2 bases, V lost 2 bases, and 2 bases had no gene match. The CDR3 sequence: CASSLSDRGPYEQYF. The CDR3 nucleotides are TGTGCCAGCAGCTTATCGGACAGGGGGCCCTACGAGCAGTACTTC.

This clonotype was seen at least ten times. The J gene is TRBJ2-5, the V gene TRBV28; D not resolved. The CDR3 spans 13 residues. V dropped 3 bases and J dropped 2 bases, with 7 bases sitting between them. Germline V gene sequence: CDR1 MDHEN, CDR2 SYDVKM. CDR3 residues: CASSFKTQETQYF. The CDR3 DNA reads TGTGCCAGCAGTTTCAAGACTCAAGAGACCCAGTACTTC.

J is TRBJ2-7 and V is TRBV15, with D uncertain. CDR3 length: 15 amino acids. Deletions cut 3 bases from V and 6 bases from J, with 18 bases between. Germline values: CDR1 LNHNV, CDR2 YYDKDF (reference sequence). The CDR3 loop reads CATSRESHDRSEQYF. DNA of the CDR3: TGTGCCACCAGCAGGGAAAGCCATGACCGCTCCGAGCAGTACTTC.

The chain combines TRBV4-3 with TRBJ1-5, with D unclear. The CDR3 totals 13 residues. CDR1 is LGHNA, CDR2 YSLEER, per germline. The V end lost 2 bases, the J end lost 4 bases, and 6 bases lay between the germline ends. The CDR3 protein is CASSQSGNQPQHF. As DNA, the CDR3 is TGCGCCAGCAGCCAATCGGGAAATCAGCCCCAGCATTTT.

The chain joins TRBV11-2 to TRBJ1-1; no clear D gene. The germline V gene encodes CDR1 SGHAT and CDR2 FQNNGV. The CDR3 has 17 residues. Trimming cost V 5 bases and J 0 bases, with 19 bases left between them. The CDR3, as DNA: TGTGCCAGCAGCGAAATACTGGGGAAACAATTGAACACTGAAGCTTTCTTT. It translates to CASSEILGKQLNTEAFF.

This chain uses TRBV12-3 or TRBV12-4 with TRBJ1-1; 7 nucleotides line up with TRBD1. The J segment lost 4 bases and the V segment lost 6 bases, leaving 5 bases of the junction unmatched. The CDR3 is 13 residues long. CDR3 in amino acids: CASSPDRATEAFF. CDR3 in DNA: TGTGCCAGCAGCCCAGACAGGGCCACTGAAGCTTTCTTT.

This chain connects TRBV6-5 to TRBJ1-1, with D possibly matching TRBD1 (5 bases). CDR3 length equals 15 residues. Germline loops: CDR1 MNHEY, CDR2 SVGAGI. Deletions cut 4 bases from V and 0 bases from J, with 12 bases between. The CDR3 reads CASSSNAQVNTEAFF. The CDR3 DNA reads TGTGCCAGCAGTTCAAACGCACAGGTGAACACTGAAGCTTTCTTT.

A few counts support this clonotype. V gene TRBV20-1 combines with J gene TRBJ2-1; 8 bases are shared with TRBD1. The CDR3 is 14 amino acids. Germline CDR1 reads DFQATT; CDR2 reads SNEGSKA (reference sequence). V trimming: 5 bases; J trimming: 1 base; junction bases outside the gene matches: 4. The CDR3 reads CSAYRGNSYNEQFF. CDR3 nucleotides: TGCAGTGCTTACAGGGGGAATTCCTACAATGAGCAGTTCTTC.

The chain combines TRBV5-1 with TRBJ1-2; the D gene is possibly TRBD1 (5 bases). Germline values: CDR1 SGHRS, CDR2 YFSETQ. Deletions cut 2 bases from V and 5 bases from J, with 10 bases between. The CDR3 loop spans 13 amino acids. CDR3 amino acids: CASSFGAGYGYTF. In DNA, the CDR3 is TGCGCCAGCAGCTTTGGGGCAGGGTATGGCTACACCTTC.

The CDR3 region is CASSFGQNQPQHF. DNA of the CDR3: TGTGCCAGCAGCTTCGGACAGAATCAGCCCCAGCATTTT. This chain uses TRBV7-3 with TRBJ1-5; TRBD1 is a possible D gene (6 bases). Germline values: CDR1 SGHTA, CDR2 FQGTGA. V lost 3 bases and J 4 bases, leaving 7 bases between the germline ends. The CDR3 loop spans 13 amino acids.

The chain joins TRBV7-2 to TRBJ2-7; no clear D gene. The V gene's germline CDR1 is SGHTA and CDR2 FQGNSA. V was pared by 2 bases and J by 1 base, with 9 bases between. There are 14 residues in the CDR3. DNA of the CDR3: TGTGCCAGCAGCTTAAGTCTCGCATCCTACGAGCAGTACTTC. This codes for CASSLSLASYEQYF.